This T cell receptor (beta chain) came from a study of Ad26.COV2.S vaccination and SARS-CoV-2 variants (dated by TCRdb to 2020 to 2023). With respect to the entire study: TCRbeta repertoire sequencing served as the tool for gauging how specific and how broad the SARS-CoV-2-reactive T cell receptors were following Ad26.COV2.S vaccination. The TCR-sequenced set comprised around 30 samples: around 20 Ad26.COV2.S vaccine recipients, 5 placebo recipients and 8 SARS-CoV-2 convalescent individuals. On the study overall, not on this receptor specifically: It was noted by the authors that total T cell responses may have been underestimated by the TCR breadth and depth analyses. Comparable non-spike TCR breadth was observed between vaccine and placebo recipients, consistent with only spike being contained in the vaccine. Higher spike-specific TCR breadth was observed in Ad26.COV2.S recipients than in placebo recipients (P = 0.0014). After vaccination, substantial breadth of spike-specific CD8+ and CD4+ T cell responses was reported.

Remarks on this clone: Its antigen target is currently unknown. The input lacks base qualities; no much larger clone sits a single base away.

The immunoSEQ Assay was the method used to sequence TCRbeta CDR3 regions. After extraction, genomic DNA underwent amplification by bias-controlled multiplex PCR, followed by high-throughput sequencing. The authors' pipeline ran thus. To quantify the absolute abundance of every unique TCRbeta CDR3 region, sequences were collapsed and filtered. Usable DNA was measured by amplifying reference genes present in all nucleated cells, and TCRbeta template counts were normalized to that usable DNA to estimate T cell fraction. Repertoire TCRs were annotated as SARS-CoV-2-specific by exact matching of V gene, CDR3 amino acid sequence and J gene to a known reactive TCR set. The reference SARS-CoV-2 TCR set came from MIRA and was filtered for enrichment in COVID-19-positive ImmuneCODE repertoires, removing public or cross-reactive TCRs. Based on the MIRA antigens, annotated TCRs were further analysed at the level of specific ORF or position within ORF. Depth was the summed frequency of annotated unique rearrangements, while breadth was defined as annotated unique rearrangements over total unique productive rearrangements. TCR breadth was compared between groups using two-sided Wilcoxon rank-sum tests. This immuneACCESS table, as held by TCRdb, lists in-frame sequences with V and J called but not all clones. Of the missing ones, under half trace to an unresolved V gene in checked studies; the others have no known cause. D and trimming were read from the DNA, whereas the V and J calls and clone size are those reported in that table. The sample includes about 350,000 clones, with under 95% observed a single time. The ten largest account for 3% to 5% of the sample.

V was cut back by 8 bases and J by 5 bases, leaving a gap of 18 bases between them. CDR1 and CDR2 are read off the germline V gene as SNHLY and FYNNEI. The CDR3 contains 14 residues, cysteine and phenylalanine counted. This entry keeps only the CDR3 DNA: 42 bases, framed from base 1. According to the study, the label for this sample's time point signals: individuals recovered from natural SARS-CoV-2 infection. Recombination connected TRBV2 to TRBJ1-1; the best D guess is TRBD1, with 6 bases matching. Material: peripheral blood, obtained after recovery from COVID-19. The receptor was isolated from a human donor who had recovered from COVID-19. The DNA sequence is given as TGTGCCAGCGGAATTAACAGGGACCGGACTGAAGCTTTCTTT. Translated, it reads CASGINRDRTEAFF.